The 2 T cell receptor beta chains in this list originate from one sample, sequenced in a study of lymphopenia after photon versus proton radiotherapy. The repertoire was sequenced with immunoSEQ multiplex PCR; TCRdb's copy has only in-frame clones and lacks some. Of 53,000 or so clones listed, around 83% are singletons. The sequenced sample was peripheral blood, obtained from a patient treated with photon-based radiotherapy. The receptors stem from a man in his forties or fifties with gastric cancer.

The genes are TRBV9 and TRBJ2-7; 8 nucleotides align to TRBD2. The V segment lost 4 bases and the J segment 3 bases; nucleotides outside the gene matches: 9. Germline V CDR1 and CDR2: SGDLS, YYNGEE. This CDR3 is built from 15 residues. The CDR3 spells CASSPASGFIYEQYF. The CDR3 region has the DNA TGTGCCAGCAGCCCGGCTAGCGGGTTCATCTACGAGCAGTACTTC.

V usage is TRBV19 and J usage is TRBJ2-7, with a possible D match to TRBD2 (6 bases). V lost 0 bases and J 2 bases, leaving 11 bases between the germline ends. The germline gives CDR1 LNHDA, CDR2 SQIVND (reference sequence). The CDR3 is 15 amino acids. In DNA, the CDR3 is TGTGCCAGTAGTATAGATACGGGAGCGACCTACGAGCAGTACTTC. Protein product: CASSIDTGATYEQYF.